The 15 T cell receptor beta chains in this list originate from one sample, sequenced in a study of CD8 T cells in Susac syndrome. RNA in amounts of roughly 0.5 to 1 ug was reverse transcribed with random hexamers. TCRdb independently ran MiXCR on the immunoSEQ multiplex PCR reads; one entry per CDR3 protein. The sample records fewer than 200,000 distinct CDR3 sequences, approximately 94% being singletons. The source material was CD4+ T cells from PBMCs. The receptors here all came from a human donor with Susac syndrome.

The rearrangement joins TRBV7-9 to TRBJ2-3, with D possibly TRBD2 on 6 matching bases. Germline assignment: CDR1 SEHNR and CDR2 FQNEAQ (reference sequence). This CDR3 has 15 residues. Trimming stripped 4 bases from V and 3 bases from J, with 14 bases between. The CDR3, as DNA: TGTGCCAGCAGCTCAGGCGGGGTAATAACAGATACGCAGTATTTT. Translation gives CASSSGGVITDTQYF.

The CDR3 sequence is CASSVDGNQPQHF. The CDR3 DNA reads TGCGCCAGCAGCGTGGACGGGAATCAGCCCCAGCATTTT. The chain couples TRBV5-1 to TRBJ1-5; D remains unclear. Germline loops: CDR1 SGHRS, CDR2 YFSETQ. CDR3 size: 13 residues. V lost 4 bases and J 4 bases, leaving 9 bases between the germline ends.

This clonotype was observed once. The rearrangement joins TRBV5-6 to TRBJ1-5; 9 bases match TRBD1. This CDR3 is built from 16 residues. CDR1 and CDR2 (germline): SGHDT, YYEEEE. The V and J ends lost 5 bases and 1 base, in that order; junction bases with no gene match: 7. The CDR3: CASRIHRGPSNQPQHF. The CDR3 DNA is TGTGCCAGCAGAATACACAGGGGGCCGAGCAATCAGCCCCAGCATTTT.

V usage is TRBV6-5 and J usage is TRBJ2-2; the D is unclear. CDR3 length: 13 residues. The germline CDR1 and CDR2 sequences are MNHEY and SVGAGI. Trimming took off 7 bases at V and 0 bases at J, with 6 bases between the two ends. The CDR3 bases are TGTGCCAGCACCGACCCGAACACCGGGGAGCTGTTTTTT. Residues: CASTDPNTGELFF.

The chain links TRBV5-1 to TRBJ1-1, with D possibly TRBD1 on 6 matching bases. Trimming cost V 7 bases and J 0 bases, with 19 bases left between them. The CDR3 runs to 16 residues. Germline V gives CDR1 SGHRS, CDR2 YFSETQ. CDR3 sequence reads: CASGIRGGDLNTEAFF. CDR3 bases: TGCGCCAGCGGGATAAGGGGGGGCGATTTGAACACTGAAGCTTTCTTT.

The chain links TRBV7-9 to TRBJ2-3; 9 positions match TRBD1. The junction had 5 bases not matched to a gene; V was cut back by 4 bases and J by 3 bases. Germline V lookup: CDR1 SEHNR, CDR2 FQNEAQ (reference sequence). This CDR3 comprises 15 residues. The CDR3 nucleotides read TGTGCCAGCAGCTCCTACAGGGGGCTGACAGATACGCAGTATTTT. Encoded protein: CASSSYRGLTDTQYF.

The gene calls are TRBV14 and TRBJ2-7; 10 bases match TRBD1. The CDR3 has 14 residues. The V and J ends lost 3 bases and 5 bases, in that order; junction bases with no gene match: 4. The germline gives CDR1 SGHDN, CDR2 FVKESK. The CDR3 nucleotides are TGTGCCAGCAGCCAGCGGACAGGGGGGAACGAGCAGTACTTC. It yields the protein CASSQRTGGNEQYF. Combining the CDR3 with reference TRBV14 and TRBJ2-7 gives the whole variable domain EAGVTQFPSHSVIEKGQTVTLRCDPISGHDNLYWYRRVMGKEIKFLLHFVKESKQDESGMPNNRFLAERTGGTYSTLKVQPAELEDSGVYFCASSQRTGGNEQYFGPGTRLTVT.

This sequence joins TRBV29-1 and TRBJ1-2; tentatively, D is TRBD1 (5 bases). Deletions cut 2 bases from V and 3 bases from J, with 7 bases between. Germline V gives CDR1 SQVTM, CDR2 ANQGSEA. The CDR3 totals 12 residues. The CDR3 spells CSVESGDYGYTF. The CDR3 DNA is TGCAGCGTTGAATCGGGGGACTATGGCTACACCTTC.

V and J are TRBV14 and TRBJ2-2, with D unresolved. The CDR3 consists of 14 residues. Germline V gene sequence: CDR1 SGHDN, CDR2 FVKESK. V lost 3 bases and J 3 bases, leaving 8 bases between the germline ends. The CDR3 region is CASSQWVDTGELFF. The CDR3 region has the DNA TGTGCCAGCAGCCAGTGGGTGGACACCGGGGAGCTGTTTTTT.

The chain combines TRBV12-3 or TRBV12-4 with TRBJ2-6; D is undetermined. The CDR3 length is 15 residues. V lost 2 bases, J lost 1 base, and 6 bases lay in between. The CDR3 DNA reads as TGTGCCAGCAGTTTAAGTCGGTCTGGGGCCAACGTCCTGACTTTC. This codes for CASSLSRSGANVLTF.

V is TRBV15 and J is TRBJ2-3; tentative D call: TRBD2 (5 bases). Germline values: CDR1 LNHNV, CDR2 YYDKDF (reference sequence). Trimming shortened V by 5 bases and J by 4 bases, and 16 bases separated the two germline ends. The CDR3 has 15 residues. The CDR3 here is CATSRRTSISDTQYF. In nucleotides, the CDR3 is TGTGCCACCAGCCGTAGAACTAGTATTTCAGATACGCAGTATTTT.

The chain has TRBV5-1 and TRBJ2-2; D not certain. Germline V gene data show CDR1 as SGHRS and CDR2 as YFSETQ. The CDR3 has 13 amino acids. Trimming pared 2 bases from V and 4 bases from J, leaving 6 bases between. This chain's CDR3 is CASSFDFTGELFF. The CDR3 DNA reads TGCGCCAGCAGCTTCGATTTCACCGGGGAGCTGTTTTTT.

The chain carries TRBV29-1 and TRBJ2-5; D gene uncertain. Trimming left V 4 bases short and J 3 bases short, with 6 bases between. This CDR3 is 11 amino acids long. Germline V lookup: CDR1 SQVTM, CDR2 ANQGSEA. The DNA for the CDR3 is TGCAGCGTTGGGTTTAAAGAGACCCAGTACTTC. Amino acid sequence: CSVGFKETQYF.

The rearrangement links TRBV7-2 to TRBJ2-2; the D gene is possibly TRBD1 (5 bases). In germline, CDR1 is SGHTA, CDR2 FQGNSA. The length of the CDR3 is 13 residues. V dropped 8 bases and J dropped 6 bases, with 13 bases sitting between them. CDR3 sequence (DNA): TGTGCCAGCCAGGGTGCATTCTCCGGGGAGCTGTTTTTT. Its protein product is CASQGAFSGELFF.

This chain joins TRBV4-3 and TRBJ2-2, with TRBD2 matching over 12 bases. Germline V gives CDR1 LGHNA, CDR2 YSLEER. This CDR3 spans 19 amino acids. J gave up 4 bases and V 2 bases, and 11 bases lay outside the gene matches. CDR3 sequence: CASSQKLASGGAATGELFF. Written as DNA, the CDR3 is TGCGCCAGCAGCCAAAAGTTGGCTAGCGGGGGGGCCGCCACCGGGGAGCTGTTTTTT.